This T cell receptor beta chain came from a study of regulatory T cells in long-lasting Graves disease. There are many counts of this clonotype. Its antigen is not identified. Whole-study findings and limits: Segments TRBV28, TRBJ1-2 and TRBJ2-5 showed preferential usage in persistent disease.

Regarding time point: persistent/refractory GD, antithyroid drugs over 5 years with positive TRAb. RNA isolated from PBMCs was used to make the TCR library. Graves' disease diagnoses followed American Thyroid Association guidelines. Combining iRepertoire HTBI primers with Arm-PCR of CDR3 regions, the authors built TCR beta libraries. In TCRdb, the multiplex PCR reads were re-called with MiXCR into one record per CDR3 protein. Of roughly 490,000 distinct CDR3 sequences in the sample, about 20% were seen once. CDR1 is MDHEN and CDR2 is SYDVKM in the germline V gene. Trimming stripped 7 bases from V and 5 bases from J, with 17 bases between. The CDR3 is 14 amino acids.

The sample here was peripheral blood mononuclear cells (PBMCs), taken when the disease was refractory, from a patient treated with antithyroid drugs. This receptor was taken from a female donor with Graves disease. The rearrangement links TRBV28 to TRBJ1-2, with D possibly TRBD1 on 5 matching bases. The DNA of the CDR3 is TGTGCCAGCACCCGGGACGCCTTGAGGTATGGCTACACCTTC. As protein: CASTRDALRYGYTF.